What follows are 8 T cell receptor beta chains derived from one specimen sequenced in a study of tumor and adjacent non-tumor tissue in lung cancer. A modified ARM-PCR protocol with three rounds of nested PCR amplified TCRbeta. MiXCR was run by TCRdb on the multiplex PCR reads, yielding one entry per CDR3 protein. The sample lists tens of thousands of distinct CDR3 sequences; just over 65% were seen once. This sample's RNA came from whole unsorted tissue. The sample consisted of lung tumor tissue. Receptors were obtained from a man in his 60s with non-small cell lung cancer.

Details on this clonotype: Because it lacks the conserved phenylalanine or tryptophan at the end, this CDR3 is likely a read error. The chain couples TRBV28 to TRBJ2-7; tentatively, D is TRBD2 (6 bases). The CDR3 has 16 amino acids. Germline CDR1 is MDHEN and CDR2 is SYDVKM. Trimming took off 2 bases at V and 3 bases at J, with 17 bases between the two ends. CDR3 DNA: TGTGCCAGCAGTTTAGCTCCCCTGACTAGTTTCTACGAGCAGTACTGC. Encoded protein: CASSLAPLTSFYEQYC.

Concerning this clonotype: A read error may produce the germline difference seen at one junction end. The chain uses TRBV20-1 and TRBJ2-1; the D is unclear. Germline CDR1 DFQATT, CDR2 SNEGSKA (reference sequence). The CDR3 sequence is 14 residues long. The CDR3 DNA reads TGCAGTGCTACGATTTTTAACGACGGTAATGAACAGTTCTTC. Protein product: CSATIFNDGNEQFF.

V is TRBV5-6 and J is TRBJ2-2; D is unresolved. There are 14 residues in the CDR3. V lost 0 bases and J 9 bases, leaving 12 bases between the germline ends. Germline-derived CDR1 and CDR2 are SGHDT and YYEEEE. In nucleotides, the CDR3 is TGTGCCAGCAGCTTGGTAGTGGGGTCCTGGGAGCTGTTTTTT. It encodes CASSLVVGSWELFF.

On this clonotype itself: A read error is likely, as this CDR3 ends without the conserved phenylalanine or tryptophan. The CDR3 loop reads CASRRGEDNEQFC. CDR3 DNA sequence: TGTGCCAGTAGGCGCGGGGAAGACAATGAGCAGTTCTGC. The chain employs TRBV6-6 and TRBJ2-1; tentative D call: TRBD2 (6 bases). CDR3 length: 13 residues. Between the trimmed V and J ends, which lost 9 bases and 5 bases, there was a span of 14 bases. Per the germline V gene, CDR1 is MNHNY and CDR2 is SVGAGI (reference sequence).

As to this clonotype: In this CDR3 the conserved last residue, phenylalanine or tryptophan, is missing, so a read error is likely. Because the CDR3's place on the DNA is in doubt, the DNA is left out and the CDR3 is given as listed by TCRdb. This chain links TRBV12-3 or TRBV12-4 with TRBJ2-2; TRBD1, as called in the table, went unchecked against the DNA. The CDR3 has 14 amino acids, counting both end residues. The CDR3 here is CASSRDSYTGELCS.

This clonotype appeared a few times. This chain joins TRBV7-2 and TRBJ1-1; D possibly corresponds to TRBD1 (6 bases). The CDR3 sequence is 14 residues long. Trimming took 4 bases from V and 4 from J, leaving 13 bases between them. The V gene's germline CDR1 is SGHTA and CDR2 FQGNSA. The CDR3 nucleotides are TGTGCCAGCAGCTCGGGGGGGCGAGGCACTGAAGCTTTCTTT. It encodes CASSSGGRGTEAFF.

The chain joins TRBV6-6 to TRBJ2-1; D is possibly TRBD2 (5 bases). In germline, CDR1 is MNHNY, CDR2 SVGAGI (reference sequence). The length of the CDR3 is 17 residues. V was pared by 5 bases and J by 7 bases, with 24 bases between. CDR3: CASSNEKIALIVNEQFF. CDR3 nucleotide sequence: TGTGCCAGCAGTAACGAAAAAATAGCGTTAATAGTAAATGAGCAGTTCTTC.

A note on this clonotype: One base away lies a much larger clone, so this may be a sequencing read error. CDR3 in amino acids: CASSLEQGARETQYF. The CDR3 DNA reads TGTGCCAGCAGCCTGGAACAGGGGGCAAGGGAGACCCAGTACTTC. This chain joins TRBV5-4 and TRBJ2-5, with TRBD1 identical over 9 bases. The V and J ends lost 4 bases and 5 bases, in that order; junction bases with no gene match: 9. CDR1 and CDR2 from the germline V gene are SGHNT and YYREEE (reference sequence). CDR3 size: 15 residues.